A selection of T cell receptor beta chains follows, all from one sample in a study of CD8+ T cells in alopecia areata. Assay: immunoSEQ multiplex PCR; the TCRdb copy retains only in-frame clones and omits some. The table lists 150,000 or so clones, more than 45% of them singletons. The sequenced sample was CD4+ T cells sorted from blood. Source of these receptors: a human donor with alopecia areata. The CDR3 runs from the conserved cysteine through the conserved F or W. D genes are given only for firm matches. Size values are once, few and many counts, or a class for expanded clones, and some rows have none.

d_call	j_call	v_call	clone_size	cdr3_nt	cdr3_aa
NA	TRBJ2-3	TRBV4-1	NA	TGCGCCAGCAGCCAAGATTTCGAAGCCGCGGGCACAGATACGCAGTATTTT	CASSQDFEAAGTDTQYF
TRBD2	TRBJ2-3	TRBV5-4	NA	TGTGCCAGCAGCTTGATCGGGGGGTATCCAGATACGCAGTATTTT	CASSLIGGYPDTQYF
NA	TRBJ1-5	TRBV19	few	TGTGCCAGTAGCAACACAGGATACCTCAATCAGCCCCAGCATTTT	CASSNTGYLNQPQHF
TRBD2	TRBJ2-3	TRBV29-1	few	TGCAGCGCTACCCGGGCTAGCGGGAGACACGTCCCCACAGATACGCAGTATTTT	CSATRASGRHVPTDTQYF
TRBD1	TRBJ2-7	TRBV7-9	NA	TGTGCCAGCAGCTTAGGAGACAGGGGAGGCTACGAGCAGTACTTC	CASSLGDRGGYEQYF
TRBD2	TRBJ2-1	TRBV7-9	NA	TGTGCCGGGGGGGGAGTAGGAAATGAGCAGTTCTTC	CAGGGVGNEQFF
TRBD2	TRBJ2-3	TRBV7-9	NA	TGTGCCAGCAGCTTAAAGCGACTAGCGATAGATACGCAGTATTTT	CASSLKRLAIDTQYF
NA	TRBJ2-5	TRBV7-9	few	TGTGCCAGCAGCCTGGGGCCTGGGCAGACCCAGTACTTC	CASSLGPGQTQYF
NA	TRBJ2-7	TRBV5-1	once	TGCGCCAGCAGCTTGAGCAGCAGCTACGAGCAGTACTTC	CASSLSSSYEQYF
NA	TRBJ2-5	TRBV7-9	NA	TGTGCCAGCAGCTTCGACCCAGAGACCCAGTACTTC	CASSFDPETQYF
TRBD2	TRBJ2-1	TRBV28	NA	TGTGCCAGCAGCTCTAGCGGGAGCCATGAGCAGTTCTTC	CASSSSGSHEQFF
NA	TRBJ2-5	TRBV6-1	NA	TGTGCCAGCAGGAGAGGGGGGACGGAGACCCAGTACTTC	CASRRGGTETQYF
NA	TRBJ2-7	TRBV28	NA	TGTGCCAGCAGTCCACGGACGGGAGCCGACGAGCAGTACTTC	CASSPRTGADEQYF
NA	TRBJ1-5	TRBV20-1	NA	TGCAGTGCGAGGGGGGATCAGCCCCAGCATTTT	CSARGDQPQHF
NA	TRBJ1-2	TRBV15	NA	TGTGCCACCAGCAGAGCTTTCGATAACTATGGCTACACCTTC	CATSRAFDNYGYTF
NA	TRBJ2-3	TRBV15	NA	TGTGCCACCAGCAGCATGGCTACCGGGCAGTATTTT	CATSSMATGQYF
TRBD2	TRBJ2-5	TRBV5-6	NA	TGTGCCAGCAGCTTGAGTACTAGCGGGAGGGAGACCCAGTACTTC	CASSLSTSGRETQYF
NA	TRBJ2-3	TRBV6-6	NA	TGTGCCAGCAGTTACGGCGATACGCAGTATTTT	CASSYGDTQYF
NA	TRBJ2-5	TRBV28	NA	TGTGCCAGCAGTTTATCAGGGACAGAGACCCAGTACTTC	CASSLSGTETQYF
NA	TRBJ2-1	TRBV27	NA	TGTGCCAGCAGTTTCTTTGGAGGGCAGGGTGAGCAGTTCTTC	CASSFFGGQGEQFF